This T cell receptor (beta chain) comes out of a study of T and B cells in COVID-19 patients. General study results and limits: Patients with COVID-19 reportedly showed strongly skewed T cell receptor beta variable and joining gene usage.

V shed 6 bases and J shed 5 bases, with 13 bases lying between them. This CDR3 contains 13 residues. By frequency in the sample, this clonotype is medium-sized. Its antigen is unidentified. Blood genomic DNA input for TRB amplification was about 220-500 ng. Multiplex PCR with BIOMED2 TRB-A/B primer pools amplified TRB rearrangements. TCRdb re-called the multiplex PCR reads through MiXCR, storing one row per CDR3 protein. The repertoire has 8,000 to 10,000 distinct CDR3 sequences, 25% to 30% of them found once; the top ten carry 27%. The V and J genes are TRBV12-3 or TRBV12-4 and TRBJ1-2, with D hard to call. The sequence derives from a human donor who had recovered from COVID-19. The sample consisted of blood. CDR3: CASRTKDEYGYTF. CDR3 DNA: TGTGCCAGCAGGACCAAAGACGAATATGGCTACACCTTC.